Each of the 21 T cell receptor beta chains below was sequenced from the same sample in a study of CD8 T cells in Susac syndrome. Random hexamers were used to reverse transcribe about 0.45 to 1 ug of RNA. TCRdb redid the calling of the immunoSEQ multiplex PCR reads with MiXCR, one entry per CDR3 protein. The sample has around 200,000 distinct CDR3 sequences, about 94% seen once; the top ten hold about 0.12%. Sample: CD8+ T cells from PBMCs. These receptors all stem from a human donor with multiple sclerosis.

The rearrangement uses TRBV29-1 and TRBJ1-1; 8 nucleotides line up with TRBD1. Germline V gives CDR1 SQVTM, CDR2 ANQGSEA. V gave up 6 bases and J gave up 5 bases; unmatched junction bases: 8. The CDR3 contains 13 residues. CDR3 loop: CSVRQGSGTEAFF. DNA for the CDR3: TGCAGCGTCAGACAGGGGAGTGGGACTGAAGCTTTCTTT.

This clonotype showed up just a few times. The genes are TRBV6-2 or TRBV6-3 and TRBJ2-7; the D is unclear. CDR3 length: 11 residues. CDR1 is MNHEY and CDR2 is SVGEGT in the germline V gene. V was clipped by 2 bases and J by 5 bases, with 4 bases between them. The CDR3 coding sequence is TGTGCCAGCAGTTACGGGCACGAGCAGTACTTC. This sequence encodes CASSYGHEQYF.

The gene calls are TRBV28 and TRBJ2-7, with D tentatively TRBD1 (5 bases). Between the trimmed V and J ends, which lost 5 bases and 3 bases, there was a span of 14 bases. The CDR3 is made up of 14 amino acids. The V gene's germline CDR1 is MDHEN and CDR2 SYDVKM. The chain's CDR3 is CASSPDSYLYEQYF. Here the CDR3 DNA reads TGTGCCAGCAGTCCCGACAGCTACCTCTACGAGCAGTACTTC.

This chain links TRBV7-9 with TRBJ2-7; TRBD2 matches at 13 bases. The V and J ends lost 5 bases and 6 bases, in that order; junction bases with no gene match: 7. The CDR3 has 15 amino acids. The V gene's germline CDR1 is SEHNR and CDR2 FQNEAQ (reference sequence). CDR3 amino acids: CASSAGLAGKGEQYF. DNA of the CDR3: TGTGCCAGCAGCGCGGGACTAGCGGGAAAAGGCGAGCAGTACTTC.

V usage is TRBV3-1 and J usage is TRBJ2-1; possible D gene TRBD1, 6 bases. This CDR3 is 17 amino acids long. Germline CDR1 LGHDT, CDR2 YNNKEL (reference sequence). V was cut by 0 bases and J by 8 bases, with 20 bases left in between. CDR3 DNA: TGTGCCAGCAGCCAAGACCTTGGGGGCCTCCTGGCAGATGAGCAGTTCTTC. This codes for CASSQDLGGLLADEQFF.

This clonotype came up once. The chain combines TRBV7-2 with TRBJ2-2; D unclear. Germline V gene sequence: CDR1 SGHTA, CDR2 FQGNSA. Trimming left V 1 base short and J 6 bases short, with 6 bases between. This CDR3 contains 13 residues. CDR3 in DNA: TGTGCCAGCAGCTTAGTACTCTCCGGGGAGCTGTTTTTT. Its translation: CASSLVLSGELFF.

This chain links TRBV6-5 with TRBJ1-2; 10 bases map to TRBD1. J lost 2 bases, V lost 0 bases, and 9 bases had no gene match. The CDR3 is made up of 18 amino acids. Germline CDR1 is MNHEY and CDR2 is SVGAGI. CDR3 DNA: TGTGCCAGCAGTTACTCGAATAATCCGGGACAGGGGAACTATGGCTACACCTTC. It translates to CASSYSNNPGQGNYGYTF.

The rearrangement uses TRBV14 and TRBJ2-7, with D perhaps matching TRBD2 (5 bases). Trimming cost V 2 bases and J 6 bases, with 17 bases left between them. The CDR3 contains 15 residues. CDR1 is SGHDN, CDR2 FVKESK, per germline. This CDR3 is CASSQPRGAESEQYF. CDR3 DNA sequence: TGTGCCAGCAGCCAACCCCGGGGAGCTGAGAGCGAGCAGTACTTC.

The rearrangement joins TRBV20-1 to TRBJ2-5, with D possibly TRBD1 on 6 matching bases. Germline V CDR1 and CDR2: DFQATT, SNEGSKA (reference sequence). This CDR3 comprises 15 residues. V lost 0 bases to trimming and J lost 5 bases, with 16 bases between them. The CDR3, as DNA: TGCAGTGCTAGAGATATCCAGGGGAGAAGGGAGACCCAGTACTTC. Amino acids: CSARDIQGRRETQYF.

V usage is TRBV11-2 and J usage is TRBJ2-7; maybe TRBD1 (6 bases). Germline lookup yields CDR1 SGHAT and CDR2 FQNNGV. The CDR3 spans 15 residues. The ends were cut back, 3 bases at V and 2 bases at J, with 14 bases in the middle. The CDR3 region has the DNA TGTGCCAGCAGCTTCCCCGAACAGGGAACCTACGAGCAGTACTTC. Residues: CASSFPEQGTYEQYF.

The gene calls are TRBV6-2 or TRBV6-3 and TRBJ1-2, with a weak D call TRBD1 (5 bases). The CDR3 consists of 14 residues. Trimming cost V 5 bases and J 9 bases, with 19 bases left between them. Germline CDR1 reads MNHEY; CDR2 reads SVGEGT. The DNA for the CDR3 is TGTGCCAGCAGTGTTTACTGGACACCAGAGCGCTACACCTTC. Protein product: CASSVYWTPERYTF.

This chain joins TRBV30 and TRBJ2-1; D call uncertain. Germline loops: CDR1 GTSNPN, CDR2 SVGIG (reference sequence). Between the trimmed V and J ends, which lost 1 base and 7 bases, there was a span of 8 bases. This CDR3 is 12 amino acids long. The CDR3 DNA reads TGTGCCTGGAGTGAAGGATGGAATGAGCAGTTCTTC. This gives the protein CAWSEGWNEQFF.

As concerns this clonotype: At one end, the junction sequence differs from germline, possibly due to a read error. This chain's CDR3 is CASSIAGGPVYNEQFF. As DNA, the CDR3 is TGTGCCAGCAGTATAGCGGGAGGGCCAGTATATAATGAGCAGTTCTTC. V usage is TRBV12-3 or TRBV12-4 and J usage is TRBJ2-1; TRBD2 aligns across 11 bases. CDR3 length: 16 residues.

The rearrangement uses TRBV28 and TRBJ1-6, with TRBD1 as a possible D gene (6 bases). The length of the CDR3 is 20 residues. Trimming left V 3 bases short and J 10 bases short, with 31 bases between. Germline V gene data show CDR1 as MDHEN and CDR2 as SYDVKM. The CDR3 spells CASSLRVRGSQGQMGSPLHF. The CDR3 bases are TGTGCCAGCAGTTTGCGGGTCCGGGGGAGTCAGGGGCAGATGGGGTCACCCCTCCACTTT. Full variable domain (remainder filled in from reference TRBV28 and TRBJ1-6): DVKVTQSSRYLVKRTGEKVFLECVQDMDHENMFWYRQDPGLGLRLIYFSYDVKMKEKGDIPEGYSVSREKKERFSLILESASTNQTSMYLCASSLRVRGSQGQMGSPLHFGNGTRLTVT.

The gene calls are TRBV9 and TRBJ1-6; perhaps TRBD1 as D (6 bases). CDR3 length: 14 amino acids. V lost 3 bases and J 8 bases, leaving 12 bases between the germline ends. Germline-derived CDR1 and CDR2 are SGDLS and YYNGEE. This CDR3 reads CASSASPGDSPLHF. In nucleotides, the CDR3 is TGTGCCAGCAGCGCTTCGCCAGGGGATTCACCCCTCCACTTT.

CDR3 residues: CASSPLVVGYEQYF. The CDR3, as DNA: TGTGCCAGCAGCCCTCTCGTGGTTGGCTACGAGCAGTACTTC. The rearrangement joins TRBV11-2 to TRBJ2-7; unclear D gene. Germline assignment: CDR1 SGHAT and CDR2 FQNNGV. CDR3 size: 14 residues. Deletions cut 5 bases from V and 3 bases from J, with 14 bases between.

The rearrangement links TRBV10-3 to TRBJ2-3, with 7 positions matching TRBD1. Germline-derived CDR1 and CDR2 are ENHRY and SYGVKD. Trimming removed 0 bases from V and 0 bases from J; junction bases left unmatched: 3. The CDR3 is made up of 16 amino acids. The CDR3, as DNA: TGTGCCATCAGTGAGTCTCGGGACAGTAGCACAGATACGCAGTATTTT. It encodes CAISESRDSSTDTQYF.

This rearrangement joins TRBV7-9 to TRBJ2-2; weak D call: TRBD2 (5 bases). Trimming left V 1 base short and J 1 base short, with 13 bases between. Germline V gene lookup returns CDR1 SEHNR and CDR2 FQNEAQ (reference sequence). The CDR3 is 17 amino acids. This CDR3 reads CASSLGATRENTGELFF. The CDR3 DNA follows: TGTGCCAGCAGCTTAGGGGCCACCCGGGAGAACACCGGGGAGCTGTTTTTT.

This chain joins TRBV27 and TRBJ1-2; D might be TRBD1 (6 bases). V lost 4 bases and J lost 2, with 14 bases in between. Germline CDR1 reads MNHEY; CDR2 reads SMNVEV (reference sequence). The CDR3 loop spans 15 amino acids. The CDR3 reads CASSSLDSPNYGYTF. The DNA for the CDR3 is TGTGCCAGCAGTTCCTTGGACAGTCCAAACTATGGCTACACCTTC.

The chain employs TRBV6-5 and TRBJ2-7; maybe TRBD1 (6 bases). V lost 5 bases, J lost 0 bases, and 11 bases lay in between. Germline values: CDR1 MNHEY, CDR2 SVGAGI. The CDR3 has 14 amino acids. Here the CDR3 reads CASSGTPSSYEQYF. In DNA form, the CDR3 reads TGTGCCAGCAGTGGGACACCGAGCTCCTACGAGCAGTACTTC.

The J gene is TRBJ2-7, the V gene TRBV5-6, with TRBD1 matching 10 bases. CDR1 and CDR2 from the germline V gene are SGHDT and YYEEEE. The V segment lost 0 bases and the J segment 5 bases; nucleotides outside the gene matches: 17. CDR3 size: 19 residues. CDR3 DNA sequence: TGTGCCAGCAGCTTGGCCCATTGGGGAGAGGGGACAGGGGCCGACGAGCAGTACTTC. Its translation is CASSLAHWGEGTGADEQYF. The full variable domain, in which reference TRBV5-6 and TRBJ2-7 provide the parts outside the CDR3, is DAGVTQSPTHLIKTRGQQVTLRCSPKSGHDTVSWYQQALGQGPQFIFQYYEEEERQRGNFPDRFSGHQFPNYSSELNVNALLLGDSALYLCASSLAHWGEGTGADEQYFGPGTRLTVT.